This section outlines one T cell receptor (beta chain) sequence together with its context. Antigen specificity is unknown. The data belong to a study of cytomegalovirus exposure and HLA in healthy donors. Broader study findings: Rare TCR sequences predominated, though certain public TCRs were found in many donors. Overall, some 160 TCR beta chains were annotated as cytomegalovirus-associated. Accounts indicate the classifier identified cytomegalovirus status with strong specificity and sensitivity. A few chains tied to CMV proved CMV antigen-specific in vitro.

TCRdb keeps only in-frame clones here, not all; method: immunoSEQ multiplex PCR. In the table there are around 190,000 clones, 86% of which are singletons. The germline V gene has CDR1 SGHRS and CDR2 YFSETQ. The CDR3 spans 13 residues. Between the trimmed V and J ends, which lost 1 base and 2 bases, there was a span of 5 bases. The rearrangement joins TRBV5-1 to TRBJ2-3; D uncertain. Material: PBMCs. The TCR sequence derives from a man aged 25-40 years in good health and CMV-seropositive. The CDR3 nucleotides read TGCGCCAGCAGCTTGAGCGTCACAGATACGCAGTATTTT. This codes for CASSLSVTDTQYF.